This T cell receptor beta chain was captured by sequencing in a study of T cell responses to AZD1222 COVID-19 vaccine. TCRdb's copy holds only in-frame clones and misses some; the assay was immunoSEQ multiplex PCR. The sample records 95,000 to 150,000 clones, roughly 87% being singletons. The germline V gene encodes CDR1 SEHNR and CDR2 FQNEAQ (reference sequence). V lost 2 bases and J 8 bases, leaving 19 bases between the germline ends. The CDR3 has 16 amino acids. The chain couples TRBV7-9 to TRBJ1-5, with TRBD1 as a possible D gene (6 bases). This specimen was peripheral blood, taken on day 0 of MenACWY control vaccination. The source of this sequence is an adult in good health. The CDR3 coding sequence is TGTGCCAGCAGCTTATCGGCCGGAGGGGGATCAGAGCCCCAGCATTTT. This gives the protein CASSLSAGGGSEPQHF.